This paragraph covers one T cell receptor (beta chain) sequence. Its antigen is as yet unknown. MiXCR, run by TCRdb on the 5' RACE reads, gives a single entry per CDR3 protein. Here the sample spans around 29,000 distinct CDR3 sequences, roughly 12% being singletons. Between the trimmed V and J ends, which lost 7 bases and 5 bases, there was a span of 14 bases. Germline values: CDR1 SEHNR, CDR2 FQNEAQ (reference sequence). This CDR3 has 14 residues. This sample was included in a study of T-cell memory formation after mild COVID-19. Study-wide results and caveats: The finding that pre-infection memory included some responding clones suggested that cross-reactive memory joined.

The chain uses TRBV7-9 and TRBJ2-2; D may match TRBD1 or TRBD2 (5 bases each). The sample taken for sequencing was PBMCs or a T cell subset sorted from them (not recorded which). This sequence originates from an adult woman who had mild COVID-19 (a few samples of this study predate the infection). Cell type and time point are not known. CDR3 sequence reads: CASIGTAGTGELFF. The CDR3 coding sequence is TGTGCCAGCATCGGGACCGCCGGGACCGGGGAGCTGTTTTTT.